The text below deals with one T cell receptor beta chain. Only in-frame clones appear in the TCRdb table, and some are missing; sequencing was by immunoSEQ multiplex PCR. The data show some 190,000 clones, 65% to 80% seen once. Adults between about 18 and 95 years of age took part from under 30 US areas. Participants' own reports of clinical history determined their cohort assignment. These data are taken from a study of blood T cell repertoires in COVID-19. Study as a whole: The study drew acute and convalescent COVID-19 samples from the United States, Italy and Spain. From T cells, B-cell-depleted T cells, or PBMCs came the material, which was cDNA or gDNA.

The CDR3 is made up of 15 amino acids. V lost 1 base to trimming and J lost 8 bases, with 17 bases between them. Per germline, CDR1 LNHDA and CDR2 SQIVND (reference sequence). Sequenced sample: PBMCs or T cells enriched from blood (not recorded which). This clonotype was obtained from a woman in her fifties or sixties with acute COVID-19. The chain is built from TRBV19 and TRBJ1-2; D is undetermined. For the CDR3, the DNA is TGTGCCAGTAGTATAGTTGCCGACTTGACTGGAGGCTACACCTTC. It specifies CASSIVADLTGGYTF.